This T cell receptor (beta chain) was observed in a study of blood T cells in healthy people across ages. Notes on the study in general: Higher diversity, along with more naive CD4+ cells, distinguished long-lived donors from aged donors.

Germline values: CDR1 DFQATT, CDR2 SNEGSKA (reference sequence). The CDR3 has 16 residues. The V and J ends lost 0 bases and 1 base, in that order; junction bases with no gene match: 8. All donors came from Russia, were Caucasian and healthy, and spanned ages about 6 to 95. Of note for this clonotype: Its specificity is unknown.

With a J-beta primer mix and a sample-barcoded 5' primer, a second PCR ran roughly 6 to 12 cycles. A template-switch adaptor containing 12 random nucleotides labeled each cDNA molecule. Samples each returned at least 3 million CDR3-containing paired-end reads. A single record per CDR3 protein comes from TCRdb applying MiXCR to the 5' RACE reads. The table shows 1.5 million to 2 million distinct CDR3 sequences, with over 25% occurring only once. This chain joins TRBV20-1 and TRBJ2-7; 8 bases are shared with TRBD1. The sequence came from a woman aged 25 to 45 in good health. The specimen sequenced was blood. CDR3 sequence reads: CSARDIVRDRSYEQYF. In DNA, the CDR3 is TGCAGTGCTAGAGATATAGTTCGGGACAGGTCCTACGAGCAGTACTTC.